A single sample gave rise to the 13 T cell receptor beta chains below, sequenced in a study of cytomegalovirus exposure and HLA in healthy donors. The primer mix had 60 Vbeta and 13 Jbeta primers. Data came from immunoSEQ multiplex PCR; TCRdb stores just in-frame clones and leaves some out. The data hold 150,000 or so clones, with about three quarters observed a single time. The sample was PBMCs. These receptors all come from a man aged 30-40 years in good health and CMV-seropositive.

This clone occurred a few times. The rearrangement links TRBV7-9 to TRBJ2-7; no firm D call. The V end lost 5 bases, the J end lost 1 base, and 6 bases lay between the germline ends. CDR1 SEHNR and CDR2 FQNEAQ come from the germline V gene (reference sequence). This CDR3 comprises 12 residues. The CDR3 spells CASSLESYEQYF. The CDR3 DNA follows: TGTGCCAGCAGCCTCGAGTCCTACGAGCAGTACTTC.

This clone was counted only a few times. The rearrangement links TRBV10-3 to TRBJ1-5; 7 bases line up with TRBD1. Germline CDR1 is ENHRY and CDR2 is SYGVKD. The length of the CDR3 is 13 residues. Losses at the gene ends were 9 bases for V and 6 bases for J; bases not matched to a gene: 8. CDR3 protein: CAMGQSSGQPQHF. CDR3 DNA sequence: TGTGCCATGGGACAGTCTTCAGGTCAGCCCCAGCATTTT.

The rearrangement joins TRBV6-6 to TRBJ1-6; weak D call: TRBD1 (5 bases). Germline assignment: CDR1 MNHNY and CDR2 SVGAGI (reference sequence). The CDR3 spans 13 residues. Trimming took off 6 bases at V and 8 bases at J, with 11 bases between the two ends. CDR3 sequence reads: CASSRVIDSPLHF. CDR3 bases: TGTGCCAGCAGCAGGGTTATCGATTCACCCCTCCACTTT.

The chain has TRBV5-8 and TRBJ2-5, with 8 nucleotides matching TRBD1. Germline lookup yields CDR1 SGHTS and CDR2 YDEGEE. This CDR3 spans 17 amino acids. V was clipped by 1 base and J by 3 bases; unmatched bases: 11. The CDR3 DNA sequence: TGTGCCAGCAGCTTGCGCTATACAGGGGGTGATAAAGAGACCCAGTACTTC. Amino acids: CASSLRYTGGDKETQYF.

The J gene is TRBJ2-2, the V gene TRBV14; tentative D call: TRBD1 (6 bases). CDR3 length: 15 amino acids. V was cut by 9 bases and J by 4 bases, with 18 bases left in between. CDR1 and CDR2 from the germline V gene are SGHDN and FVKESK. The CDR3 bases are TGTGCCAGGCCACAACAGGGCCGCCCCACCGGGGAGCTGTTTTTT. Translation gives CARPQQGRPTGELFF.

The rearrangement links TRBV11-2 to TRBJ2-5; 11 positions agree with TRBD2. The CDR3 totals 15 residues. With 1 base clipped from V and 5 bases from J, the junction kept 3 bases outside the gene matches. The germline CDR1 and CDR2 sequences are SGHAT and FQNNGV. This CDR3 reads CASSLVRTSGETQYF. Written as DNA, the CDR3 is TGTGCCAGCAGCTTAGTCCGGACTAGCGGGGAGACCCAGTACTTC.

The chain combines TRBV11-3 with TRBJ1-2; tentatively, D is TRBD1 (5 bases). Looked up from germline, CDR1 is SGHNT and CDR2 is YENEEA. The CDR3 covers 14 residues. The ends were cut back, 3 bases at V and 4 bases at J, with 12 bases in the middle. CDR3 coding DNA: TGTGCCAGCAGCTTCGAGTTTCAGGGCTATGGCTACACCTTC. Encoded protein: CASSFEFQGYGYTF.

The chain is built from TRBV6-5 and TRBJ2-3, with D possibly being TRBD2 (6 bases). CDR3 size: 12 residues. The germline gives CDR1 MNHEY, CDR2 SVGAGI. V lost 7 bases and J lost 7, with 12 bases in between. The chain's CDR3 is CASTDGGHTQYF. CDR3 in DNA: TGTGCCAGCACCGACGGAGGGCATACGCAGTATTTT.

This clone has a single count. This sequence joins TRBV28 and TRBJ2-7; 9 nucleotides agree with TRBD2. Germline-derived CDR1 and CDR2 are MDHEN and SYDVKM. Trimming cost V 2 bases and J 6 bases; bases outside gene matches: 8. The CDR3 is 15 amino acids. The CDR3, as DNA: TGTGCCAGCAGTTTAACCGGCGGGAGGGTCGGCGAGCAGTACTTC. As protein: CASSLTGGRVGEQYF.

About this clone: A junction boundary mismatches the germline segment, possibly from a read error. The chain links TRBV4-1 to TRBJ2-7, with D possibly being TRBD2 (6 bases). Germline V gene sequence: CDR1 MGHRA, CDR2 YSYEKL. This CDR3 spans 12 amino acids. The CDR3, as DNA: TGCGCCAGCAGCCAGCGGGGTAACGAGCGGTACTTC. Encoded protein: CASSQRGNERYF.

This clone showed up just once. V is TRBV4-1 and J is TRBJ1-1; D may be TRBD1 (5 bases). This CDR3 comprises 16 residues. Looked up from germline, CDR1 is MGHRA and CDR2 is YSYEKL. Deletions cut 1 base from V and 4 bases from J, with 16 bases between. DNA for the CDR3: TGCGCCAGCAGCCAAGGGCAGGGTGGATTTATCACTGAAGCTTTCTTT. The encoded protein is CASSQGQGGFITEAFF.

Written as DNA, the CDR3 is TGTGCCAGCAGCGCCGGACTCCACTCTGGAAACACCATATATTTT. The encoded protein is CASSAGLHSGNTIYF. The chain recombines TRBV9 with TRBJ1-3; D call uncertain. V lost 3 bases to trimming and J lost 0 bases, with 10 bases between them. The CDR3 has 15 amino acids. The germline gives CDR1 SGDLS, CDR2 YYNGEE.

The chain has TRBV5-1 and TRBJ1-1; a possible D gene is TRBD1 (5 bases). Trimming left V 0 bases short and J 1 base short, with 13 bases between. Germline CDR1 and CDR2: SGHRS and YFSETQ. There are 16 residues in the CDR3. The CDR3 DNA sequence: TGCGCCAGCAGCTTGGAGTTTGGCAGGGAGAACACTGAAGCTTTCTTT. Its translation is CASSLEFGRENTEAFF.